This TCR beta chain was captured in a study of cytomegalovirus exposure and HLA in healthy donors. Primers included in the PCR were 60 Vbeta and 13 Jbeta primers. Data came from immunoSEQ multiplex PCR; TCRdb stores just in-frame clones and leaves some out. The sample has around 140,000 clones. The CDR3 sequence is 14 residues long. Germline V lookup: CDR1 SEHNR, CDR2 FQNEAQ (reference sequence). V was clipped by 2 bases and J by 6 bases; unmatched bases: 4. The gene calls are TRBV7-9 and TRBJ2-7, with 10 bases aligning to TRBD2. The receptor comes from a man younger than 35 in good health and CMV-seronegative. The sample was PBMCs. This chain's CDR3 is CASSLSGLAAEQYF. For the CDR3, the DNA is TGTGCCAGCAGCTTAAGTGGACTAGCGGCCGAGCAGTACTTC.